This TCR beta chain was recovered during a study of Graves' ophthalmopathy and Graves' hyperthyroidism. Findings and limits, study-wide: A 13-signature model separated ophthalmopathy from stable hyperthyroidism, reaching around 90% sensitivity and 80% to 83% specificity cross-validated. In blood appeared most of the expanded thyroid clonotypes whose frequency exceeded 0.001.

The CDR3 loop spans 13 amino acids. Per the germline V gene, CDR1 is SGHVS and CDR2 is FNYEAQ. Trimming left V 0 bases short and J 6 bases short, with 9 bases between. RNA served as the template for amplifying TCR beta CDR3 regions. Following a first-round RT-PCR that used HTBI primers, a second-round multiplex PCR was carried out. TCRdb independently ran MiXCR on the multiplex PCR reads; one entry per CDR3 protein. The sample contains 1 million to 1.3 million distinct CDR3 sequences, 35% to 45% of which appear only once. Each hyperthyroidism patient was newly diagnosed, with under 2 months' duration, and aged 18 to 65. Regarding this clonotype: Antigen specificity is unknown. A read error may be the cause here, since a much bigger clone is one base away.

The TCR comes from an adult man with Graves' hyperthyroidism. Material: peripheral blood or thyroid tissue (not recorded which). The V gene is TRBV7-6, the J gene TRBJ2-7, with D uncertain. The CDR3 reads CASSLASPREQYF. In DNA, the CDR3 is TGTGCCAGCAGCTTAGCCTCGCCCCGCGAGCAGTACTTC.